A selection of T cell receptor beta chains follows, all from one sample in a study of cytomegalovirus exposure and HLA in healthy donors. The protocol was immunoSEQ multiplex PCR, while the TCRdb copy is restricted to in-frame clones and leaves out a portion. This table holds about 190,000 clones, 80% found once. The sequenced material came from PBMCs. These TCRs come from a man aged 35 to 55 in good health and CMV-seropositive. The CDR3 runs from the conserved cysteine through the conserved F or W. Fields, in order: J gene, D gene, clone size, V gene, CDR3 DNA, CDR3 protein. D genes are given only for firm matches. Expanded clones get a size class; other rows say once, few or many, or leave the size out.

j_call: TRBJ1-4
d_call: NA
clone_size: NA
v_call: TRBV6-5
cdr3_nt: TGTGCCAGCAGCCTCCTGGCAGGGATTAATGAAAAACTGTTTTTT
cdr3_aa: CASSLLAGINEKLFF

j_call: TRBJ1-4
d_call: NA
clone_size: NA
v_call: TRBV30
cdr3_nt: TGTGCCTGGAGTGTAAGGGCAGGGGTAGAAAAACTGTTTTTT
cdr3_aa: CAWSVRAGVEKLFF

j_call: TRBJ1-5
d_call: NA
clone_size: NA
v_call: TRBV28
cdr3_nt: TGTGCCAGCAGTTTCACAGATTGGGATCAGCCCCAGCATTTT
cdr3_aa: CASSFTDWDQPQHF

j_call: TRBJ1-5
d_call: TRBD1
clone_size: few
v_call: TRBV6-6
cdr3_nt: TGTGCCAGCAGTCTGACAGGGACGAGACAGCCCCAGCATTTT
cdr3_aa: CASSLTGTRQPQHF

j_call: TRBJ1-2
d_call: TRBD1
clone_size: few
v_call: TRBV6-5
cdr3_nt: TGTGCCAGCAGTTCGGGGGGGACAGGGAACGATGGCTACACCTTC
cdr3_aa: CASSSGGTGNDGYTF

j_call: TRBJ1-6
d_call: TRBD1
clone_size: NA
v_call: TRBV9
cdr3_nt: TGTGCCAGCAGCCCAGAGACAGGGGTTAATTCACCCCTCCACTTT
cdr3_aa: CASSPETGVNSPLHF

j_call: TRBJ2-3
d_call: TRBD2
clone_size: NA
v_call: TRBV4-1
cdr3_nt: TGCGCCAGCAGCCAACCTAGCGGGGGGGCTGCCGATACGCAGTATTTT
cdr3_aa: CASSQPSGGAADTQYF

j_call: TRBJ2-5
d_call: NA
clone_size: NA
v_call: TRBV21-1
cdr3_nt: TGTGCCAGCAGCAATCCCGGACTCCTAGCGTTACAAGAGACCCAGTACTTC
cdr3_aa: CASSNPGLLALQETQYF

j_call: TRBJ1-1
d_call: NA
clone_size: NA
v_call: TRBV30
cdr3_nt: TGTGCCTGGAGTCCATTGAACACTGAAGCTTTCTTT
cdr3_aa: CAWSPLNTEAFF

j_call: TRBJ2-1
d_call: TRBD2
clone_size: NA
v_call: TRBV5-1
cdr3_nt: TGCGCCAGCAGCTCAACACTAGCGGGGGACATACTCTTC
cdr3_aa: CASSSTLAGDILF

j_call: TRBJ2-3
d_call: NA
clone_size: NA
v_call: TRBV5-4
cdr3_nt: TGTGCCAGCAGCGCCGGACAGACAGATACGCAGTATTTT
cdr3_aa: CASSAGQTDTQYF

j_call: TRBJ2-7
d_call: TRBD2
clone_size: NA
v_call: TRBV9
cdr3_nt: TGTGCCAGCAGTCCTCTAGCGGGGTTCGGCTACGAGCAGTACTTC
cdr3_aa: CASSPLAGFGYEQYF

j_call: TRBJ2-7
d_call: NA
clone_size: NA
v_call: TRBV18
cdr3_nt: TGTGCCAGCTCATCCGAGTTGCAGGGCGAGCAGTACTTC
cdr3_aa: CASSSELQGEQYF

j_call: TRBJ2-1
d_call: TRBD2
clone_size: NA
v_call: TRBV13
cdr3_nt: TGTGCCAGCAGCTTAGAAGGCGGGGGTTCTTACAATGAGCAGTTCTTC
cdr3_aa: CASSLEGGGSYNEQFF

j_call: TRBJ1-2
d_call: TRBD1
clone_size: NA
v_call: TRBV7-8
cdr3_nt: TGTGCCAGCAGCGGACCGGGACAGCTTTATGGCTACACCTTC
cdr3_aa: CASSGPGQLYGYTF

j_call: TRBJ1-2
d_call: TRBD1
clone_size: NA
v_call: TRBV12-5
cdr3_nt: TGTGCTAGTGGTCCTCGGGCAGGGGGGAGGTATGGCTACACCTTC
cdr3_aa: CASGPRAGGRYGYTF

j_call: TRBJ2-1
d_call: TRBD2
clone_size: NA
v_call: TRBV7-3
cdr3_nt: TGTGCCAGCAGCCCCCGGACTAGCAACAATGAGCAGTTCTTC
cdr3_aa: CASSPRTSNNEQFF

j_call: TRBJ2-5
d_call: TRBD2
clone_size: NA
v_call: TRBV5-4
cdr3_nt: TGTGCCAGCGGGGCGGAGGGCGGGGGGCATCTGGAGACCCAGTACTTC
cdr3_aa: CASGAEGGGHLETQYF

j_call: TRBJ1-5
d_call: TRBD1
clone_size: NA
v_call: TRBV11-2
cdr3_nt: TGTGCCAGCAGCTTAGATGTTAACAGGGGGCTAGGTCAGCCCCAGCATTTT
cdr3_aa: CASSLDVNRGLGQPQHF

j_call: TRBJ2-7
d_call: NA
clone_size: NA
v_call: TRBV19
cdr3_nt: TGTGCCAGTAGTAGGGAGAACGAGCAGTACTTC
cdr3_aa: CASSRENEQYF

j_call: TRBJ2-3
d_call: NA
clone_size: few
v_call: TRBV7-2
cdr3_nt: TGTGCCAGCAGCTTTCGACTAGTCACAGATACGCAGTATTTT
cdr3_aa: CASSFRLVTDTQYF

j_call: TRBJ1-4
d_call: NA
clone_size: NA
v_call: TRBV29-1
cdr3_nt: TGCAGCGTTGGGACAGCAACATCAACTAATGAAAAACTGTTTTTT
cdr3_aa: CSVGTATSTNEKLFF

j_call: TRBJ2-5
d_call: TRBD1
clone_size: once
v_call: TRBV23-1
cdr3_nt: TGCGCCAGCAGTCAATCGATCAGGGGGCGGCTAACGGGCCAAGAGACCCAGTACTTC
cdr3_aa: CASSQSIRGRLTGQETQYF

j_call: TRBJ2-7
d_call: NA
clone_size: NA
v_call: TRBV7-9
cdr3_nt: TGTGCCAGCAGCCCAGGGTTGGGCGAGCAGTACTTC
cdr3_aa: CASSPGLGEQYF

j_call: TRBJ1-1
d_call: TRBD1
clone_size: once
v_call: TRBV19
cdr3_nt: TGTGCCATAACAGACAGGGTAGGAAGCACTGAAGCTTTCTTT
cdr3_aa: CAITDRVGSTEAFF

j_call: TRBJ2-7
d_call: TRBD2
clone_size: NA
v_call: TRBV27
cdr3_nt: TGTGCCAGCAGTTTCCTAGCGGGGAGAGACGAGCAGTACTTC
cdr3_aa: CASSFLAGRDEQYF

j_call: TRBJ1-6
d_call: TRBD1
clone_size: once
v_call: TRBV27
cdr3_nt: TGTGCCAGCAGTCTATGGGACAGCGGCTCACCCCTCCACTTT
cdr3_aa: CASSLWDSGSPLHF

j_call: TRBJ2-3
d_call: TRBD2
clone_size: NA
v_call: TRBV4-3
cdr3_nt: TGCGCCAGCAGCCAAGTACGCGGGGGGGACACAGATACGCAGTATTTT
cdr3_aa: CASSQVRGGDTDTQYF

j_call: TRBJ1-4
d_call: NA
clone_size: NA
v_call: TRBV7-8
cdr3_nt: TGTGCCAGCAGCTTAGCGCCAGTCCCCGGGAGTAATGAAAAACTGTTTTTT
cdr3_aa: CASSLAPVPGSNEKLFF

j_call: TRBJ1-6
d_call: NA
clone_size: NA
v_call: TRBV4-2
cdr3_nt: TGTGCCAGCAGCCAAGATGCGGGGGGGTTACAGGGTTGGGAGAATTCACCCCTCCACTTT
cdr3_aa: CASSQDAGGLQGWENSPLHF

j_call: TRBJ2-7
d_call: TRBD1
clone_size: NA
v_call: TRBV6-5
cdr3_nt: TGTGCCAGCAGTTATGGGACAGCCTCCTACGAGCAGTACTTC
cdr3_aa: CASSYGTASYEQYF

j_call: TRBJ2-1
d_call: NA
clone_size: few
v_call: TRBV4-3
cdr3_nt: TGCGCCAGCAGCCAAGTCAGGGGCCGGGGGGATGAGCAGTTCTTC
cdr3_aa: CASSQVRGRGDEQFF

j_call: TRBJ2-5
d_call: TRBD1
clone_size: once
v_call: TRBV2
cdr3_nt: TGTGCCAGCAGGCGGACAGGGATGATACAAGAGACCCAGTACTTC
cdr3_aa: CASRRTGMIQETQYF

j_call: TRBJ1-5
d_call: TRBD1
clone_size: NA
v_call: TRBV15
cdr3_nt: TGTGCCACCAGCGTGGACAGGAGGAGCAATCAGCCCCAGCATTTT
cdr3_aa: CATSVDRRSNQPQHF

j_call: TRBJ2-5
d_call: NA
clone_size: NA
v_call: TRBV13
cdr3_nt: TGTGCCAGCAGCTCAGACGACGGGACTCGGGAGACCCAGTACTTC
cdr3_aa: CASSSDDGTRETQYF

j_call: TRBJ2-5
d_call: NA
clone_size: NA
v_call: TRBV7-9
cdr3_nt: TGTGCCAGCAGCTCCCACAGGCACCAAGAGACCCAGTACTTC
cdr3_aa: CASSSHRHQETQYF

j_call: TRBJ2-5
d_call: NA
clone_size: once
v_call: TRBV5-1
cdr3_nt: TGCGCCAGCAGCTTGGTAGGGGCCGACCAAGAGACCCAGTACTTC
cdr3_aa: CASSLVGADQETQYF

j_call: TRBJ1-4
d_call: NA
clone_size: few
v_call: TRBV5-6
cdr3_nt: TGTGCCAGCAGCTTGAGGACCAGGGAACGAGAAAAACTGTTTTTT
cdr3_aa: CASSLRTREREKLFF

j_call: TRBJ1-1
d_call: NA
clone_size: NA
v_call: TRBV19
cdr3_nt: TGTGCCAGTAGTATAGGCGGAGCCTACACTGAAGCTTTCTTT
cdr3_aa: CASSIGGAYTEAFF

j_call: TRBJ1-1
d_call: TRBD1
clone_size: NA
v_call: TRBV19
cdr3_nt: TGTGCCAGTACCAGAGACAGGGGGCAAGCTTTCTTT
cdr3_aa: CASTRDRGQAFF

j_call: TRBJ2-7
d_call: TRBD2
clone_size: NA
v_call: TRBV14
cdr3_nt: TGTGCCAGCAGCAAAGAGAGGGGACTATACGAGCAGTACTTC
cdr3_aa: CASSKERGLYEQYF

j_call: TRBJ1-3
d_call: NA
clone_size: few
v_call: TRBV7-2
cdr3_nt: TGTGCCAGCAGCCCCCCTAGCGGGGTTCGATCTGGAAACACCATATATTTT
cdr3_aa: CASSPPSGVRSGNTIYF

j_call: TRBJ1-3
d_call: TRBD1
clone_size: NA
v_call: TRBV5-8
cdr3_nt: TGTGCCAGCAGCATAGGACAGGGCCGAAACACCATATATTTT
cdr3_aa: CASSIGQGRNTIYF

j_call: TRBJ2-7
d_call: TRBD1
clone_size: NA
v_call: TRBV28
cdr3_nt: TGTGCCAGCAGTTCGACAGGGTACGAGCAGTACTTC
cdr3_aa: CASSSTGYEQYF

j_call: TRBJ1-6
d_call: TRBD1
clone_size: NA
v_call: TRBV25-1
cdr3_nt: TGTGCCAGCAGGGGGGACAGGGGAAATTCACCCCTCCACTTT
cdr3_aa: CASRGDRGNSPLHF

j_call: TRBJ2-7
d_call: NA
clone_size: NA
v_call: TRBV19
cdr3_nt: TGTGCCAGTAGTACAGGGCCGTCCTCCTACGAGCAGTACTTC
cdr3_aa: CASSTGPSSYEQYF

j_call: TRBJ2-2
d_call: NA
clone_size: NA
v_call: TRBV28
cdr3_nt: TGTGCCCTTGCAGGGTCGAACACCGGGGAGCTGTTTTTT
cdr3_aa: CALAGSNTGELFF

j_call: TRBJ1-5
d_call: TRBD1
clone_size: NA
v_call: TRBV29-1
cdr3_nt: TGCAGCGTCGGACAGGGCGCGGGGCCCCAGCATTTT
cdr3_aa: CSVGQGAGPQHF

j_call: TRBJ1-1
d_call: NA
clone_size: once
v_call: TRBV7-9
cdr3_nt: TGTGCCAGCAGCCCGAGCAGGGTTTCAGTGGTCACTGAAGCTTTCTTT
cdr3_aa: CASSPSRVSVVTEAFF

j_call: TRBJ1-2
d_call: NA
clone_size: NA
v_call: TRBV9
cdr3_nt: TGTGCCAGCAGCTCCAACCGCCCCGGTTATGGCTACACCTTC
cdr3_aa: CASSSNRPGYGYTF

j_call: TRBJ2-5
d_call: TRBD1
clone_size: NA
v_call: TRBV29-1
cdr3_nt: TGCAGCGTTGAGAACAGGGGTCAAGAGACCCAGTACTTC
cdr3_aa: CSVENRGQETQYF

j_call: TRBJ2-5
d_call: NA
clone_size: NA
v_call: TRBV5-4
cdr3_nt: TGTGCCAGCAGCCTACGGACTGGATGGGAGACCCAGTACTTC
cdr3_aa: CASSLRTGWETQYF

j_call: TRBJ1-2
d_call: TRBD1
clone_size: NA
v_call: TRBV5-1
cdr3_nt: TGCGCCAGCAGCTTGGGACAGGGAGATGGCTACACCTTC
cdr3_aa: CASSLGQGDGYTF